The 2 T cell receptor beta chains given below trace back to one sample, sequenced in a study of blood T cell repertoires in COVID-19. Data came from immunoSEQ multiplex PCR; TCRdb stores just in-frame clones and leaves some out. This repertoire shows approximately 250,000 clones, approximately 86% found once; its top ten account for roughly 14%. The sequencing input was peripheral blood. The receptors originated from a woman in her 70s with COVID-19, enrolled during active disease.

A remark on this clone: The junction departs from the called germline gene at one end, perhaps through a read error. V is TRBV6-5 and J is TRBJ2-1, with 9 bases lining up with TRBD2. CDR3 size: 11 residues. Per germline, CDR1 MNHEY and CDR2 SVGAGI. The CDR3 region is CASSYGLALVF. In DNA form, the CDR3 reads TGTGCCAGCAGTTACGGACTAGCGTTGGTCTTC.

The chain joins TRBV4-1 to TRBJ1-2; 10 nucleotides line up with TRBD1. Germline CDR1 MGHRA, CDR2 YSYEKL. J gave up 8 bases and V 4 bases, and 13 bases lay outside the gene matches. This CDR3 has 16 residues. The CDR3 spells CASSLPRTGGLLGYTF. CDR3 DNA sequence: TGCGCCAGCAGCCTCCCCCGGACAGGGGGGCTCTTGGGCTACACCTTC.